The 26 T cell receptor beta chains below all came from one sample that was sequenced in a study of cytomegalovirus exposure and HLA in healthy donors. 13 Jbeta primers and 60 Vbeta primers were used for the PCR. TCRdb's table, derived via immunoSEQ multiplex PCR, lists solely in-frame clones and lacks some. The ten top clones account for roughly 1.6%, within a sample of 130,000 or so clones. Source material: PBMCs. The receptors shown here come from a woman between 40 and 50 years old in good health and CMV-seronegative.

The V and J genes are TRBV9 and TRBJ2-3, with 10 bases identical to TRBD2. The germline CDR1 and CDR2 sequences are SGDLS and YYNGEE. V lost 7 bases to trimming and J lost 4 bases; unmatched junction nucleotides: 6. The CDR3 spans 14 residues. The CDR3 loop reads CASGAGGPADTQYF. DNA for the CDR3: TGTGCCAGCGGAGCGGGGGGGCCAGCAGATACGCAGTATTTT.

V usage is TRBV4-3 and J usage is TRBJ1-5; D not resolved. V was cut by 5 bases and J by 0 bases, with 11 bases left in between. Germline assignment: CDR1 LGHNA and CDR2 YSLEER. The CDR3 spans 15 residues. The CDR3 sequence: CASSEQPYSNQPQHF. DNA of the CDR3: TGCGCCAGCAGCGAACAGCCTTATAGCAATCAGCCCCAGCATTTT.

This chain links TRBV10-2 with TRBJ1-2; the D gene is possibly TRBD1 (6 bases). Germline lookup yields CDR1 WSHSY and CDR2 SAAADI. V shed 3 bases and J shed 4 bases, with 9 bases lying between them. The CDR3 is 13 amino acids. The CDR3 spells CASSDAGAYGYTF. In DNA, the CDR3 is TGCGCCAGCAGTGACGCGGGGGCCTATGGCTACACCTTC.

The chain is built from TRBV19 and TRBJ1-5, with D unresolved. Trimming shortened V by 3 bases and J by 7 bases, and 13 bases separated the two germline ends. The germline CDR1 and CDR2 sequences are LNHDA and SQIVND (reference sequence). The CDR3 runs to 14 residues. The CDR3 DNA reads TGTGCCAGTAGTATTTCGTCCGGCGGGCAGCCCCAGCATTTT. This encodes CASSISSGGQPQHF.

About this clone: At one end, the junction sequence differs from germline, possibly due to a read error. The rearrangement links TRBV10-3 to TRBJ1-1; D gene uncertain. The germline CDR1 and CDR2 sequences are ENHRY and SYGVKD. CDR3 length equals 14 residues. Here the CDR3 reads CASSESAGNTEAFF. DNA for the CDR3: TGTGCCAGCAGTGAATCAGCGGGGAACACTGAAGCTTTCTTT.

V usage is TRBV2 and J usage is TRBJ1-2; TRBD1 aligns across 7 bases. This CDR3 is 16 amino acids long. CDR1 and CDR2 from the germline V gene are SNHLY and FYNNEI. V lost 4 bases, J lost 1 base, and 9 bases stayed unmatched. The CDR3 loop is CASSVQRQGINYGYTF. CDR3 sequence (DNA): TGTGCCAGCAGTGTACAAAGACAGGGAATTAACTATGGCTACACCTTC.

J is TRBJ1-1 and V is TRBV7-9; a weak D match, TRBD1 (6 bases). Looked up from germline, CDR1 is SEHNR and CDR2 is FQNEAQ (reference sequence). V was clipped by 1 base and J by 3 bases, with 9 bases between them. CDR3 length equals 14 residues. CDR3 sequence (DNA): TGTGCCAGCAGCTTAGGGGGGCAAGACACTGAAGCTTTCTTT. It translates to CASSLGGQDTEAFF.

This chain uses TRBV6-1 with TRBJ1-2; D is unresolved. Trimming took 4 bases from V and 6 from J, leaving 9 bases between them. This CDR3 spans 12 amino acids. CDR1 is MNHNS and CDR2 is SASEGT in the germline V gene. CDR3 protein: CASSGQVDGYTF. The CDR3 bases are TGTGCCAGCAGTGGGCAGGTCGATGGCTACACCTTC.

The gene calls are TRBV7-2 and TRBJ2-7; D is perhaps TRBD2 (5 bases). The CDR3 sequence is 15 residues long. CDR1 and CDR2 (germline): SGHTA, FQGNSA. V dropped 3 bases and J dropped 4 bases, with 16 bases sitting between them. CDR3 sequence (DNA): TGTGCCAGCAGCTTTTCAGGCCCCCGCGGGTACGAGCAGTACTTC. Translation: CASSFSGPRGYEQYF.

This chain uses TRBV19 with TRBJ1-1; TRBD1 matches 9 bases. CDR1 and CDR2 from the germline V gene are LNHDA and SQIVND (reference sequence). The CDR3 has 14 amino acids. After removal of 5 bases from V and 4 bases from J, the junction contained 5 bases not matched to a gene. The CDR3: CASSPGTGSTEAFF. Written as DNA, the CDR3 is TGTGCCAGTAGTCCGGGGACAGGGAGCACTGAAGCTTTCTTT.

The chain uses TRBV4-3 and TRBJ2-2; D ambiguous. Per germline, CDR1 LGHNA and CDR2 YSLEER. This CDR3 has 15 residues. V was trimmed by 0 bases and J by 2 bases, leaving 7 bases between them. Here the CDR3 DNA reads TGCGCCAGCAGCCAAGAAGCCCGAAACACCGGGGAGCTGTTTTTT. Encoded protein: CASSQEARNTGELFF.

V is TRBV7-9 and J is TRBJ1-4; unclear D gene. Germline V gene sequence: CDR1 SEHNR, CDR2 FQNEAQ (reference sequence). V lost 2 bases and J 2 bases, leaving 6 bases between the germline ends. The CDR3 is made up of 14 amino acids. CDR3 region: CASSLTGTNEKLFF. CDR3 nucleotides: TGTGCCAGCAGCTTAACGGGGACTAATGAAAAACTGTTTTTT.

The rearrangement links TRBV9 to TRBJ2-2; 9 bases line up with TRBD1. The CDR3 has 17 residues. The germline V gene encodes CDR1 SGDLS and CDR2 YYNGEE. V lost 5 bases and J lost 0; bases outside the gene matches: 8. CDR3 sequence: CASRDRGGGANTGELFF. CDR3 in DNA: TGTGCCAGCAGGGACAGGGGAGGAGGCGCGAACACCGGGGAGCTGTTTTTT. Variable domain in full (rest from reference TRBV9 and TRBJ2-2): DSGVTQTPKHLITATGQRVTLRCSPRSGDLSVYWYQQSLDQGLQFLIQYYNGEERAKGNILERFSAQQFPDLHSELNLSSLELGDSALYFCASRDRGGGANTGELFFGEGSRLTVL.

The chain combines TRBV10-3 with TRBJ2-5; 11 nucleotides line up with TRBD2. V gave up 3 bases and J gave up 4 bases; unmatched junction bases: 10. Germline assignment: CDR1 ENHRY and CDR2 SYGVKD. This CDR3 is built from 17 residues. CDR3 coding DNA: TGTGCCATCAGTGATTCCACCCGACTAGCGGGGAGAGAGACCCAGTACTTC. Translated: CAISDSTRLAGRETQYF.

The chain carries TRBV19 and TRBJ2-3; 13 bases are a match to TRBD2. CDR1 is LNHDA, CDR2 SQIVND, per germline (reference sequence). V shed 7 bases, J shed 8 bases, and the junction held 9 bases outside the gene matches. CDR3 length: 15 amino acids. The CDR3 nucleotides read TGTGCCAGTAAATCGACTAGCGGGGGGTCGGGTACGCAGTATTTT. Its translation is CASKSTSGGSGTQYF.

J is TRBJ2-1 and V is TRBV7-3, with TRBD2 matching 12 bases. Germline V lookup: CDR1 SGHTA, CDR2 FQGTGA. V was clipped by 5 bases and J by 2 bases; unmatched bases: 7. The CDR3 totals 17 residues. The CDR3 DNA reads TGTGCCAGCAGCCTAAGACTAGCGGGGGATCCCTACAATGAGCAGTTCTTC. As protein: CASSLRLAGDPYNEQFF.

The genes are TRBV25-1 and TRBJ1-4; D unresolved. This CDR3 region has 15 residues. CDR1 and CDR2 from the germline V gene are MGHDK and SYGVNS. Trimming shortened V by 3 bases and J by 8 bases, and 16 bases separated the two germline ends. CDR3 protein: CASSDPRTLGEKLFF. In DNA form, the CDR3 reads TGTGCCAGCAGTGATCCCCGGACTCTAGGGGAAAAACTGTTTTTT.

CDR3 bases: TGTGCCAGCAGTAGCCGGGACAGGGGGTCCGGTGGCTACACCTTC. Its protein is CASSSRDRGSGGYTF. The genes are TRBV6-1 and TRBJ1-2, with 11 bases aligning to TRBD1. The germline CDR1 and CDR2 sequences are MNHNS and SASEGT. J gave up 7 bases and V 5 bases, and 9 bases lay outside the gene matches. CDR3 size: 15 residues.

The chain employs TRBV11-3 and TRBJ1-4, with D hard to call. CDR3 length: 16 residues. CDR1 is SGHNT and CDR2 is YENEEA in the germline V gene. The V end lost 1 base, the J end lost 4 bases, and 13 bases lay between the germline ends. The CDR3 coding sequence is TGTGCCAGCAGCTTAGGGGTTACGACAAATAATGAAAAACTGTTTTTT. Amino acid sequence: CASSLGVTTNNEKLFF.

J is TRBJ1-6 and V is TRBV6-6; weak D call: TRBD1 (5 bases). V was shortened by 7 bases and J by 7 bases, with 14 bases between the two germline ends. The CDR3 runs 14 residues. Germline values: CDR1 MNHNY, CDR2 SVGAGI (reference sequence). CDR3: CASTPDSVNSPLHF. For the CDR3, the DNA is TGTGCCAGCACCCCCGACAGTGTAAATTCACCCCTCCACTTT.

This chain connects TRBV25-1 to TRBJ1-1; D is ambiguous. The CDR3 totals 14 residues. Germline CDR1 is MGHDK and CDR2 is SYGVNS. The germline V and J ends were trimmed by 4 bases and 1 base, with 10 bases remaining between them. The CDR3 is CASSARSANTEAFF. In DNA form, the CDR3 reads TGTGCCAGCAGTGCGAGGTCGGCGAACACTGAAGCTTTCTTT. Together with reference TRBV25-1 and TRBJ1-1, the CDR3 gives the full variable domain: EADIYQTPRYLVIGTGKKITLECSQTMGHDKMYWYQQDPGMELHLIHYSYGVNSTEKGDLSSESTVSRIRTEHFPLTLESARPSHTSQYLCASSARSANTEAFFGQGTRLTVV.

The rearrangement links TRBV5-6 to TRBJ1-5; TRBD1 is a possible D gene (5 bases). V lost 1 base and J lost 3, with 14 bases in between. The germline CDR1 and CDR2 sequences are SGHDT and YYEEEE. The CDR3 consists of 16 residues. The CDR3 DNA follows: TGTGCCAGCAGCTTGTATTCATCAGGGTACAATCAGCCCCAGCATTTT. Amino acids: CASSLYSSGYNQPQHF. Full variable domain (outside the CDR3, taken from reference TRBV5-6 and TRBJ1-5): DAGVTQSPTHLIKTRGQQVTLRCSPKSGHDTVSWYQQALGQGPQFIFQYYEEEERQRGNFPDRFSGHQFPNYSSELNVNALLLGDSALYLCASSLYSSGYNQPQHFGDGTRLSIL.

The chain employs TRBV5-1 and TRBJ2-7, with no clear D. This CDR3 has 14 residues. Germline V CDR1 and CDR2: SGHRS, YFSETQ. The V and J ends lost 0 bases and 2 bases respectively, with 9 bases between them. As DNA, the CDR3 is TGCGCCAGCAGCTTGGTAGTCGCGGCCTACGAGCAGTACTTC. This gives the protein CASSLVVAAYEQYF.

For the CDR3, the DNA is TGTGCCAGCTCCGTGGACTTAAGTCAGCCCCAGCATTTT. It specifies CASSVDLSQPQHF. The rearrangement joins TRBV18 to TRBJ1-5, with unresolved D. From germline, CDR1 is KGHSH and CDR2 LQKENI. V shed 6 bases and J shed 6 bases, with 12 bases lying between them. The CDR3 is 13 amino acids.

The genes are TRBV9 and TRBJ1-2, with unresolved D. Germline V gene lookup returns CDR1 SGDLS and CDR2 YYNGEE. The CDR3 has 15 amino acids. V lost 4 bases and J lost 4, with 17 bases in between. CDR3 sequence reads: CASSSRDSDFYGYTF. CDR3 coding DNA: TGTGCCAGCAGCTCCCGAGATAGTGACTTCTATGGCTACACCTTC. The variable domain in full, completed from reference TRBV9 and TRBJ1-2, reads DSGVTQTPKHLITATGQRVTLRCSPRSGDLSVYWYQQSLDQGLQFLIQYYNGEERAKGNILERFSAQQFPDLHSELNLSSLELGDSALYFCASSSRDSDFYGYTFGSGTRLTVV.

This chain links TRBV11-2 with TRBJ1-5; TRBD1 is a possible D gene (6 bases). The germline V and J ends were trimmed by 5 bases and 7 bases, with 15 bases remaining between them. This CDR3 has 14 amino acids. Per the germline V gene, CDR1 is SGHAT and CDR2 is FQNNGV. CDR3 sequence (DNA): TGTGCCAGCAGCGTCAGGGGTCCAGGGCAGCCCCAGCATTTT. This codes for CASSVRGPGQPQHF.